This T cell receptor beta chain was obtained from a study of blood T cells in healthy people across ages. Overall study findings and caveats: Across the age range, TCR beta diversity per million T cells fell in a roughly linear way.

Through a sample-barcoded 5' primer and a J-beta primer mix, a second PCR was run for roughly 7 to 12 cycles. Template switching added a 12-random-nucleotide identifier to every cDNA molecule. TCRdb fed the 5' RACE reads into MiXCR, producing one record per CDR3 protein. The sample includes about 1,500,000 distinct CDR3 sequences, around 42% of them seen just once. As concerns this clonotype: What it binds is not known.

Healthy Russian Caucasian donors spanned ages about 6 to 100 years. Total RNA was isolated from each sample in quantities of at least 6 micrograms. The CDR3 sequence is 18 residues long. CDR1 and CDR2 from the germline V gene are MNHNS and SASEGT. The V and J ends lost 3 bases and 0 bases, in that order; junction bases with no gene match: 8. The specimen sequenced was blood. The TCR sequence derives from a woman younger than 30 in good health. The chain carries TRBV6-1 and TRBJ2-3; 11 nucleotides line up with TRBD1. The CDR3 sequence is CASSEGQGVLSSTDTQYF. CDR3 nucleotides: TGTGCCAGCAGTGAGGGACAGGGGGTGCTCTCTAGCACAGATACGCAGTATTTT.